This record covers a single T cell receptor (beta chain). Its antigen is as yet unknown. This sample is drawn from a study of T cell responses to AZD1222 COVID-19 vaccine. Broader study findings: Variant regions that are unmutated are reportedly the target of nearly half of spike-specific TCRs.

The germline V and J ends were trimmed by 4 bases and 0 bases, with 17 bases remaining between them. This CDR3 has 16 residues. The germline V gene has CDR1 SGHRS and CDR2 YFSETQ. TCRdb keeps only in-frame clones here, not all; method: immunoSEQ multiplex PCR. The sample includes 70,000 to 95,000 clones, roughly 90% of them seen just once. The J gene is TRBJ2-7, the V gene TRBV5-1; tentatively, D is TRBD2 (6 bases). The clonotype originates from an adult who received the AZD1222 COVID-19 vaccine. The sample was peripheral blood, taken 28 days after the second AZD1222 dose. DNA of the CDR3: TGCGCCAGCAGCCCCCTAGGTACGACTAGCTCCTACGAGCAGTACTTC. As protein: CASSPLGTTSSYEQYF.